This passage covers 30 T cell receptor beta chains from one sample sequenced in a study of T cells in Graves' hyperthyroidism and ophthalmopathy. Amplification yielded TCR beta CDR3 regions, with RNA transcripts as the source. The primer set for the first-round RT-PCR of the TCR CDR3 was HTBI. TCRdb ran MiXCR on the multiplex PCR reads and lists one entry per CDR3 protein. This sample has about 130,000 distinct CDR3 sequences; approximately 20% occur once, and the top ten carry roughly 71%. The specimen sequenced was blood. The receptors were sampled from a woman in her forties or fifties with Graves' hyperthyroidism that later progressed to Graves' ophthalmopathy.

The gene calls are TRBV27 and TRBJ2-1, with TRBD1 matching 8 bases. V shed 11 bases, J shed 2 bases, and the junction held 5 bases outside the gene matches. The germline V gene encodes CDR1 MNHEY and CDR2 SMNVEV (reference sequence). CDR3 length: 13 amino acids. CDR3 sequence: CAAGTGAYNEQFF. The CDR3 region has the DNA TGTGCCGCGGGGACAGGAGCCTACAATGAGCAGTTCTTC.

This clonotype was seen repeatedly, ten times or more. J is TRBJ1-6 and V is TRBV2; D unresolved. Trimming shortened V by 8 bases and J by 4 bases, and 12 bases separated the two germline ends. CDR3 length: 14 residues. Germline V lookup: CDR1 SNHLY, CDR2 FYNNEI. CDR3 coding DNA: TGTGCCAGCCTGAGGGCAGGTTATAATTCACCCCTCCACTTT. This sequence encodes CASLRAGYNSPLHF.

The table lists this clonotype with many counts. This chain joins TRBV6-1 and TRBJ2-1; a weak D match, TRBD2 (6 bases). The germline CDR1 and CDR2 sequences are MNHNS and SASEGT. The CDR3 is 15 residues long. V dropped 6 bases and J dropped 5 bases, with 17 bases sitting between them. CDR3 sequence (DNA): TGTGCCAGCAGCTACACCGGGACTTACAACAATGAGCAGTTCTTC. The encoded protein is CASSYTGTYNNEQFF.

This clonotype was seen at least ten times. This chain connects TRBV11-2 to TRBJ2-3, with a weak D call TRBD1 (6 bases). Trimming shortened V by 4 bases and J by 1 base, and 15 bases separated the two germline ends. The CDR3 is made up of 16 amino acids. Germline V gives CDR1 SGHAT, CDR2 FQNNGV. The CDR3 is CASSSQLGQGTDTQYF. CDR3 DNA: TGTGCCAGCAGCTCCCAGTTGGGACAAGGCACAGATACGCAGTATTTT.

This clonotype was found many times. The J gene is TRBJ2-1, the V gene TRBV12-3 or TRBV12-4, with D tentatively TRBD2 (6 bases). The CDR3 sequence is 13 residues long. V was trimmed by 4 bases and J by 2 bases, leaving 6 bases between them. As DNA, the CDR3 is TGTGCCAGCAGTTCGGGGGCCTACAATGAGCAGTTCTTC. Amino acids: CASSSGAYNEQFF.

This clonotype was recorded many times. V is TRBV20-1 and J is TRBJ2-1, with TRBD2 matching 8 bases. After removal of 5 bases from V and 4 bases from J, the junction contained 7 bases not matched to a gene. The CDR3 length is 14 residues. From germline, CDR1 is DFQATT and CDR2 SNEGSKA (reference sequence). The CDR3 reads CSAAISGTYNEQFF. The CDR3 bases are TGCAGTGCTGCCATTAGCGGGACTTACAATGAGCAGTTCTTC.

The chain combines TRBV12-3 or TRBV12-4 with TRBJ2-3, with TRBD2 matching 7 bases. The length of the CDR3 is 15 residues. V lost 6 bases to trimming and J lost 3 bases; unmatched junction nucleotides: 9. The CDR3 spells CASSRGTTKTDTQYF. CDR3 in DNA: TGTGCCAGCAGCCGGGGGACTACGAAAACAGATACGCAGTATTTT.

CDR3 sequence reads: CASSQIGTGAKNIQYF. Written as DNA, the CDR3 is TGCGCCAGCAGCCAGATCGGGACAGGGGCCAAAAACATTCAGTACTTC. This rearrangement joins TRBV4-1 to TRBJ2-4; 9 nucleotides agree with TRBD1. The CDR3 runs to 16 residues. CDR1 is MGHRA, CDR2 YSYEKL, per germline. The V gene end was trimmed by 3 bases and the J gene end by 1 base; junction bases not matched to a gene: 4.

This clonotype has at least ten counts. The CDR3 here is CSARDRERLPYNEQFF. The DNA for the CDR3 is TGCAGTGCTAGAGATAGGGAGCGCCTCCCCTACAATGAGCAGTTCTTC. The rearrangement uses TRBV20-1 and TRBJ2-1; tentative D call: TRBD2 (5 bases). The CDR3 has 16 residues. Trimming shortened V by 0 bases and J by 2 bases, and 14 bases separated the two germline ends. Germline assignment: CDR1 DFQATT and CDR2 SNEGSKA (reference sequence).

This clonotype was detected many times. CDR3 amino acids: CASSYPDEQYF. The CDR3 nucleotides read TGTGCCAGCAGTTACCCGGACGAGCAGTACTTC. V usage is TRBV6-2 or TRBV6-3 and J usage is TRBJ2-7; D not resolved. This CDR3 is 11 amino acids long. Trimming took off 2 bases at V and 5 bases at J, with 4 bases between the two ends. CDR1 is MNHEY and CDR2 is SVGEGT in the germline V gene.

This clonotype came up a few times. V gene TRBV28 combines with J gene TRBJ2-5, with D uncertain. Trimming removed 2 bases from V and 4 bases from J, with 14 bases in between. The V gene's germline CDR1 is MDHEN and CDR2 SYDVKM. CDR3 length: 15 residues. This CDR3 is CASSLETTSGETQYF. CDR3 bases: TGTGCCAGCAGTTTAGAAACCACCTCGGGAGAGACCCAGTACTTC.

At least ten counts were recorded for this clonotype. The chain uses TRBV6-5 and TRBJ2-7; D ambiguous. This CDR3 has 14 residues. Germline values: CDR1 MNHEY, CDR2 SVGAGI. Between the trimmed V and J ends, which lost 2 bases and 0 bases, there was a span of 8 bases. As DNA, the CDR3 is TGTGCCAGCAGTTACGAGGCCGCCTCCTACGAGCAGTACTTC. Protein: CASSYEAASYEQYF.

This clonotype was counted ten times or more. The CDR3 region is CAGGSQGVNTEAFF. The CDR3 region has the DNA TGTGCCGGTGGCTCACAGGGGGTGAACACTGAAGCTTTCTTT. The V gene is TRBV28, the J gene TRBJ1-1; 8 nucleotides match TRBD1. Germline CDR1 MDHEN, CDR2 SYDVKM. The CDR3 is 14 residues long. Trimming removed 11 bases from V and 0 bases from J; junction bases left unmatched: 8.

This clonotype was seen only a few times. This chain joins TRBV5-1 and TRBJ2-7, with 11 bases fitting TRBD2. The ends lost 2 bases at V and 0 bases at J; junction bases unmatched: 13. CDR3 length equals 19 residues. The germline V gene has CDR1 SGHRS and CDR2 YFSETQ. CDR3 region: CASSFGVSGRAASSYEQYF. CDR3 nucleotide sequence: TGCGCCAGCAGCTTCGGCGTTAGCGGGAGGGCCGCGAGCTCCTACGAGCAGTACTTC.

The sample holds many counts of this clonotype. The genes are TRBV5-1 and TRBJ1-4, with D maybe TRBD1 (5 bases). The CDR3 contains 15 residues. Germline lookup yields CDR1 SGHRS and CDR2 YFSETQ. The germline V and J ends were trimmed by 4 bases and 1 base, with 11 bases remaining between them. In DNA, the CDR3 is TGCGCCAGCAGCCAGGGAAGGGGAACTAATGAAAAACTGTTTTTT. This translates into CASSQGRGTNEKLFF.

This clonotype has just a few counts. V and J are TRBV29-1 and TRBJ1-2; 10 bases agree with TRBD1. V shed 6 bases and J 7 bases; nucleotides not matched to a gene: 5. The CDR3 runs 12 residues. In germline, CDR1 is SQVTM, CDR2 ANQGSEA. The CDR3 coding sequence is TGCAGCGTACGGACAGGGGGATGTGGCTACACCTTC. It specifies CSVRTGGCGYTF.

This clonotype was observed at least ten times. DNA for the CDR3: TGTGCCAGCAGCTCTCGACGTGGGGGAAAACTGTTTTTT. Translation: CASSSRRGGKLFF. This chain links TRBV5-6 with TRBJ1-4, with a weak D call TRBD1 (5 bases). This CDR3 region has 13 residues. Trimming removed 3 bases from V and 10 bases from J, with 13 bases in between. Germline loops: CDR1 SGHDT, CDR2 YYEEEE.

The table lists this clonotype with many counts. J is TRBJ2-1 and V is TRBV20-1; D gene ambiguous. The CDR3 is 14 amino acids. Trimming shortened V by 3 bases and J by 3 bases, and 12 bases separated the two germline ends. In germline, CDR1 is DFQATT, CDR2 SNEGSKA (reference sequence). The CDR3 DNA follows: TGCAGTGCTAGTGGCGGCTTAAACTACAATGAGCAGTTCTTC. Its protein is CSASGGLNYNEQFF.

This clonotype was observed many times. The J gene is TRBJ1-4, the V gene TRBV3-1; D call uncertain. Per germline, CDR1 LGHDT and CDR2 YNNKEL (reference sequence). The germline V and J ends were trimmed by 1 base and 6 bases, with 9 bases remaining between them. The CDR3 length is 14 residues. The DNA of the CDR3 is TGTGCCAGCAGCCAAGGACATAGGGATGAAAAACTGTTTTTT. It codes for CASSQGHRDEKLFF.

This clonotype was found a few times. The V and J genes are TRBV7-9 and TRBJ2-7; D is unclear. CDR3 size: 13 residues. Trimming stripped 5 bases from V and 4 bases from J, with 12 bases between. Germline CDR1 reads SEHNR; CDR2 reads FQNEAQ (reference sequence). The CDR3 sequence: CASSRPGDYEQYF. The CDR3 nucleotides are TGTGCCAGCAGCCGCCCCGGTGATTACGAGCAGTACTTC.

This clonotype was counted many times. V is TRBV7-8 and J is TRBJ2-5, with D possibly TRBD2 on 6 matching bases. V was clipped by 5 bases and J by 0 bases, with 13 bases between them. The CDR3 runs to 15 residues. The germline CDR1 and CDR2 sequences are SGHVS and FQNEAQ. The CDR3 is CASSLGLSYQETQYF. The CDR3 bases are TGTGCCAGCAGCCTGGGACTTTCGTACCAAGAGACCCAGTACTTC.

This clonotype was seen many times. This chain joins TRBV24-1 and TRBJ2-1; 15 positions agree with TRBD2. From germline, CDR1 is KGHDR and CDR2 SFDVKD. This CDR3 is built from 18 residues. The trim removed 3 bases at V and 4 bases at J, leaving 6 bases unmatched. In DNA form, the CDR3 reads TGTGCCACCAGTGATCCCGGGACTAGCGGGAGGACGTACAATGAGCAGTTCTTC. This gives the protein CATSDPGTSGRTYNEQFF.

J is TRBJ2-5 and V is TRBV6-1; no clear D gene. Trimming took off 10 bases at V and 2 bases at J, with 14 bases between the two ends. The CDR3 consists of 13 residues. The germline gives CDR1 MNHNS, CDR2 SASEGT. As DNA, the CDR3 is TGTGCCACCCTACCCCCCGCTCAAGAGACCCAGTACTTC. Protein product: CATLPPAQETQYF.

In the case of this clonotype: This may be a read error, as it is one base from a much larger clone. This chain links TRBV6-9 with TRBJ2-3; 8 nucleotides line up with TRBD1. The CDR3 length is 17 residues. The V and J ends lost 2 bases and 5 bases, in that order; junction bases with no gene match: 12. Germline loops: CDR1 MNHGY, CDR2 SVAAGI. CDR3 region: CASSYRTGAGGLDTQYF. CDR3 nucleotide sequence: TGTGCCAGCAGTTATAGGACCGGGGCAGGGGGCTTAGATACGCAGTATTTT.

The rearrangement joins TRBV27 to TRBJ2-2, with 8 bases fitting TRBD1. Trimming removed 3 bases from V and 3 bases from J; junction bases left unmatched: 6. Germline V gene lookup returns CDR1 MNHEY and CDR2 SMNVEV (reference sequence). This CDR3 has 16 residues. The DNA for the CDR3 is TGTGCCAGCAGTTTTGGCGGGACAGGATACACCGGGGAGCTGTTTTTT. Translation: CASSFGGTGYTGELFF.

This clonotype was seen more than once but under ten times. With a much larger clone just one base away, this may be a read error. The final CDR3 position lacks the conserved phenylalanine or tryptophan, pointing to a likely read error. The rearrangement uses TRBV11-2 and TRBJ1-1; possible D gene TRBD1, 5 bases. The germline gives CDR1 SGHAT, CDR2 FQNNGV. The ends were cut back, 8 bases at V and 4 bases at J, with 14 bases in the middle. This CDR3 comprises 13 residues. The DNA of the CDR3 is TGTGCCAGCCACGTTCGGGGGGGCACTGAAGCTTTCCTT. It codes for CASHVRGGTEAFL.

Comment on this clonotype: A much larger clonotype is one base distant, so this may be a read error. The chain combines TRBV28 with TRBJ2-1, with D possibly being TRBD1 or TRBD2 (5 bases each). The CDR3 is made up of 15 amino acids. Per germline, CDR1 MDHEN and CDR2 SYDVKM. Trimming took 6 bases from V and 10 from J, leaving 22 bases between them. The CDR3 reads CASSPLDFGGGEQFF. In DNA form, the CDR3 reads TGTGCCAGCAGCCCGCTCGACTTTGGGGGTGGGGAGCAGTTCTTC.

V gene TRBV19 combines with J gene TRBJ2-3, with D unclear. This CDR3 region has 14 residues. Germline V gene data show CDR1 as LNHDA and CDR2 as SQIVND (reference sequence). Trimming pared 1 base from V and 3 bases from J, leaving 8 bases between. The CDR3 DNA follows: TGTGCCAGTAGTATAGCGATTTCGACAGATACGCAGTATTTT. Translated, it gives CASSIAISTDTQYF.

This clonotype was detected ten times or more. The chain links TRBV7-9 to TRBJ2-2; 13 bases align to TRBD2. The CDR3 has 16 amino acids. After removal of 5 bases from V and 5 bases from J, the junction contained 5 bases not matched to a gene. In germline, CDR1 is SEHNR, CDR2 FQNEAQ (reference sequence). The CDR3 is CASSEGLAGRTGELFF. CDR3 sequence (DNA): TGTGCCAGCAGCGAGGGACTAGCGGGACGGACCGGGGAGCTGTTTTTT.

This clonotype was recorded at least ten times. The chain combines TRBV7-9 with TRBJ2-1; D gene unclear. Germline V gene lookup returns CDR1 SEHNR and CDR2 FQNEAQ (reference sequence). The CDR3 extends over 13 amino acids. The V end was cut by 2 bases, the J end by 3 bases, with 5 bases between. DNA of the CDR3: TGTGCCAGCAGCTTAAGCTACTACAATGAGCAGTTCTTC. Translated, it gives CASSLSYYNEQFF. Complete variable domain (other parts from reference TRBV7-9 and TRBJ2-1): DTGVSQNPRHKITKRGQNVTFRCDPISEHNRLYWYRQTLGQGPEFLTYFQNEAQLEKSRLLSDRFSAERPKGSFSTLEIQRTEQGDSAMYLCASSLSYYNEQFFGPGTRLTVL.